The next 10 T cell receptor beta chains were all read from a single sample in a study of OX40 agonist ivuxolimab in advanced cancers. Data came from immunoSEQ multiplex PCR; TCRdb stores just in-frame clones and leaves some out. Seen here are roughly 60,000 clones, almost 95% observed once, and the top ten hold approximately 18%. Here the sequenced sample was CD4+ or CD8+ T cells sorted from blood, taken in a trial of the OX40 agonist ivuxolimab. The receptors stem from an adult with an advanced solid tumor such as melanoma, head and neck, liver or kidney cancer.

This chain uses TRBV5-5 with TRBJ2-2, with 11 bases fitting TRBD2. The CDR3 has 16 residues. Germline-derived CDR1 and CDR2 are SGHKS and YYEKEE (reference sequence). Losses at the gene ends were 4 bases for V and 1 base for J; bases not matched to a gene: 3. The CDR3 region is CASSGGLAGNTGELFF. DNA of the CDR3: TGTGCCAGCAGCGGAGGACTAGCGGGGAACACCGGGGAGCTGTTTTTT.

The chain links TRBV5-8 to TRBJ2-7, with 7 bases fitting TRBD2. CDR3 length: 15 residues. The germline V gene has CDR1 SGHTS and CDR2 YDEGEE. V lost 2 bases, J lost 0 bases, and 5 bases stayed unmatched. DNA for the CDR3: TGTGCCAGCAGCTTCACGAGGGAGGGCTCCTACGAGCAGTACTTC. Its protein product is CASSFTREGSYEQYF.

CDR3: CATSPAGQIFDTQYF. For the CDR3, the DNA is TGTGCCACCAGCCCGGCGGGACAAATATTCGATACGCAGTATTTT. The rearrangement uses TRBV15 and TRBJ2-3; D possibly matches TRBD1 or TRBD2 (6 bases each). Trimming pared 5 bases from V and 6 bases from J, leaving 18 bases between. Germline CDR1 is LNHNV and CDR2 is YYDKDF (reference sequence). The CDR3 totals 15 residues.

V is TRBV7-9 and J is TRBJ1-2, with D possibly TRBD1 on 6 matching bases. V was cut by 6 bases and J by 8 bases, with 25 bases left in between. Per the germline V gene, CDR1 is SEHNR and CDR2 is FQNEAQ (reference sequence). The CDR3 runs to 16 residues. The CDR3 loop is CASRSGDGQSLGGYTF. In DNA form, the CDR3 reads TGTGCCAGCAGGTCAGGGGACGGGCAGAGCCTCGGCGGCTACACCTTC.

The J gene is TRBJ1-1, the V gene TRBV5-6; D call uncertain. The CDR3 consists of 14 residues. The germline V and J ends were trimmed by 1 base and 4 bases, with 11 bases remaining between them. Germline CDR1 reads SGHDT; CDR2 reads YYEEEE. CDR3 sequence (DNA): TGTGCCAGCAGCTTGATGGACGGATTCACTGAAGCTTTCTTT. It codes for CASSLMDGFTEAFF.

The chain uses TRBV4-3 and TRBJ1-1; D call uncertain. Trimming removed 2 bases from V and 5 bases from J, with 9 bases in between. The CDR3 loop spans 13 amino acids. Germline CDR1 is LGHNA and CDR2 is YSLEER. The CDR3 sequence is CASSQWGGTEAFF. The CDR3 DNA reads TGCGCCAGCAGCCAATGGGGTGGGACTGAAGCTTTCTTT.

The gene calls are TRBV4-1 and TRBJ2-2, with D maybe TRBD1 (6 bases). The V end lost 4 bases, the J end lost 1 base, and 16 bases lay between the germline ends. The CDR3 has 17 residues. The germline V gene encodes CDR1 MGHRA and CDR2 YSYEKL. The CDR3: CASSLVGANLNTGELFF. CDR3 nucleotides: TGCGCCAGCAGCCTCGTGGGGGCTAACCTGAACACCGGGGAGCTGTTTTTT.

J is TRBJ2-2 and V is TRBV18, with 9 positions matching TRBD2. CDR1 and CDR2 from the germline V gene are KGHSH and LQKENI. The CDR3 spans 18 residues. Trimming at V came to 0 bases and at J to 2 bases, leaving 7 bases not matched to a gene. CDR3 DNA: TGTGCCAGCTCACCACCGAACTTTCTAGCGGGAAACACCGGGGAGCTGTTTTTT. It is translated as CASSPPNFLAGNTGELFF.

The V gene is TRBV5-1, the J gene TRBJ2-1, with D unresolved. The germline V gene encodes CDR1 SGHRS and CDR2 YFSETQ. CDR3 length equals 15 residues. V shed 0 bases and J shed 2 bases, with 9 bases lying between them. CDR3 in DNA: TGCGCCAGCAGCTTGGAGGGTGAGGCCTACAATGAGCAGTTCTTC. This encodes CASSLEGEAYNEQFF.

A remark on this clone: Other DNA sequences within the sample encode an identical CDR3. The chain employs TRBV6-5 and TRBJ2-7; possibly TRBD2 for D (5 bases). The CDR3 covers 13 residues. V was cut by 3 bases and J by 0 bases, with 6 bases left in between. The germline V gene encodes CDR1 MNHEY and CDR2 SVGAGI. The CDR3 nucleotides read TGTGCCAGCAGTTATAGCGCCTCCTACGAGCAGTACTTC. This translates into CASSYSASYEQYF.